One sample yielded the 8 T cell receptor beta chains listed below, sequenced in a study of shared clonotypes between healthy human individuals. The data were produced by immunoSEQ multiplex PCR, yet TCRdb's version contains in-frame clones alone and is incomplete. The sample lists a few million clones; approximately 95% were seen once. The sequenced sample consisted of naive CD4+ T cells sorted from blood. The sample's subset: CD45RA+ positively selected. These receptors were taken from a man aged 18 to 29 in good health.

Remarks on this clone: The same CDR3 arises from other DNA sequences in this sample as well. The chain has TRBV29-1 and TRBJ2-2; no definite D call. Germline-derived CDR1 and CDR2 are SQVTM and ANQGSEA. V lost 5 bases to trimming and J lost 4 bases, with 11 bases between them. The CDR3 is 13 residues long. CDR3 protein: CSVRSGSTGELFF. CDR3 coding DNA: TGCAGCGTTCGGAGTGGTTCCACCGGGGAGCTGTTTTTT.

The chain links TRBV6-6 to TRBJ2-2, with D unresolved. Trimming cost V 6 bases and J 1 base, with 6 bases left between them. Germline V lookup: CDR1 MNHNY, CDR2 SVGAGI (reference sequence). The CDR3 spans 13 residues. CDR3 sequence (DNA): TGTGCCAGCAGCTCAGGGAACACCGGGGAGCTGTTTTTT. Translated, it gives CASSSGNTGELFF.

The genes are TRBV2 and TRBJ1-4; D call uncertain. This CDR3 contains 13 residues. CDR1 and CDR2 (germline): SNHLY, FYNNEI. Trimming took 8 bases from V and 4 from J, leaving 11 bases between them. The CDR3 nucleotides read TGTGCCAGCCGTCAGGTTATTAATGAAAAACTGTTTTTT. The encoded protein is CASRQVINEKLFF.

This chain joins TRBV27 and TRBJ2-1; TRBD1 agrees at 9 bases. The J segment lost 7 bases and the V segment lost 6 bases, leaving 10 bases of the junction unmatched. This CDR3 spans 15 amino acids. Looked up from germline, CDR1 is MNHEY and CDR2 is SMNVEV (reference sequence). The CDR3 sequence is CASRLRDRAENEQFF. DNA of the CDR3: TGTGCCAGCAGACTCCGGGACAGGGCTGAAAATGAGCAGTTCTTC.

A note on this clone: The identical CDR3 is also encoded by other nucleotide sequences in the sample. The chain couples TRBV12-5 to TRBJ1-5; TRBD1 is a possible D gene (5 bases). Deletions cut 1 base from V and 4 bases from J, with 8 bases between. Looked up from germline, CDR1 is LGHNT and CDR2 is FRNRAP. The CDR3 consists of 14 residues. In DNA form, the CDR3 reads TGTGCTAGTGGTTTGGGGGGGGATAATCAGCCCCAGCATTTT. This translates into CASGLGGDNQPQHF.

With respect to this clone: The same CDR3 can be traced to other DNA sequences in this sample. V is TRBV9 and J is TRBJ2-3, with 10 bases that match TRBD1. V shed 0 bases and J 1 base; nucleotides not matched to a gene: 2. Germline loops: CDR1 SGDLS, CDR2 YYNGEE. CDR3 length: 16 residues. The CDR3 loop reads CASSVAGTGGTDTQYF. The DNA of the CDR3 is TGTGCCAGCAGCGTAGCGGGGACAGGGGGCACAGATACGCAGTATTTT. The full variable domain, completed using reference TRBV9 and TRBJ2-3, is DSGVTQTPKHLITATGQRVTLRCSPRSGDLSVYWYQQSLDQGLQFLIQYYNGEERAKGNILERFSAQQFPDLHSELNLSSLELGDSALYFCASSVAGTGGTDTQYFGPGTRLTVL.

The J gene is TRBJ1-6, the V gene TRBV6-6, with 8 bases fitting TRBD1. This CDR3 is 15 amino acids long. Germline V lookup: CDR1 MNHNY, CDR2 SVGAGI (reference sequence). Trimming cost V 6 bases and J 6 bases; bases outside gene matches: 7. The CDR3 DNA reads TGTGCCAGCAGGGTCCCGGGACAGGTTAATTCACCCCTCCACTTT. It yields the protein CASRVPGQVNSPLHF.

The gene calls are TRBV2 and TRBJ2-4, with TRBD2 matching 9 bases. Trimming took 2 bases from V and 2 from J; bases not matched to a gene: 10. Germline CDR1 SNHLY, CDR2 FYNNEI. This CDR3 has 18 amino acids. CDR3 sequence reads: CASSELQPGLASKNIQYF. The CDR3 nucleotides read TGTGCCAGCAGTGAATTACAACCGGGACTAGCATCCAAAAACATTCAGTACTTC.